The clone carrying this TCR beta chain was detected many times. Its cognate antigen is unknown. The entry originates in a study of Graves' ophthalmopathy and Graves' hyperthyroidism. Amplification from RNA transcripts yielded the TCR beta CDR3 regions. The authors performed first-round RT-PCR with HTBI primers and then a second-round multiplex PCR. TCRdb passed the multiplex PCR reads through MiXCR, listing each CDR3 protein once. Found here are around 590,000 distinct CDR3 sequences, about two fifths of them singletons; the top ten hold over 3.5%. Study-wide results and caveats: Ophthalmopathy could be told apart from stable hyperthyroidism by a 13-signature model (about 89% sensitivity, around 80% specificity). Blood was where most expanded thyroid clonotypes above 0.001 frequency also turned up.

Reliance was placed on clinical symptoms, serum thyroxine, TRAb, thyroid ultrasound and orbital computed tomography for diagnosis. What was sequenced was peripheral blood or thyroid tissue (not recorded which). This TCR was recovered from an adult man with Graves' hyperthyroidism.

CDR3 sequence (DNA): TGTGCCAGCAGCCCCCGGGATGAAACAGGGCATGAGCAGTACTTC. Translating gives CASSPRDETGHEQYF. The chain links TRBV4-2 to TRBJ2-7, with D possibly matching TRBD1 (6 bases). Germline-derived CDR1 and CDR2 are LGHNA and YNFKEQ. The CDR3 totals 15 residues. V shed 4 bases and J shed 7 bases, with 20 bases lying between them.